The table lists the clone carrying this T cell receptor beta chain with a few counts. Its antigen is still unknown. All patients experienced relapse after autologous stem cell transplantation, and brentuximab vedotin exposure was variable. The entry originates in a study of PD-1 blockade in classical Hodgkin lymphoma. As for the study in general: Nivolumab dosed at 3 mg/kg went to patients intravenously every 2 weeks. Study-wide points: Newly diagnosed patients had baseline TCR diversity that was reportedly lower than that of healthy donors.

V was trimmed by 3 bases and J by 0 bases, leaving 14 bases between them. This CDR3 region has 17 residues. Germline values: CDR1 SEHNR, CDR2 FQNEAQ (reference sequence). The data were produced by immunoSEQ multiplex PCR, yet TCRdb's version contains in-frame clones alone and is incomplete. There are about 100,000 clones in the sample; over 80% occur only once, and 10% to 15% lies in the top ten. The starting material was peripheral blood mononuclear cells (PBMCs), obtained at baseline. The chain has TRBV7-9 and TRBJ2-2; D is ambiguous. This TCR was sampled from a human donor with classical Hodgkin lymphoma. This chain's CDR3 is CASSFSVWVTNTGELFF. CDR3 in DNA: TGTGCCAGCAGCTTCTCAGTATGGGTAACGAACACCGGGGAGCTGTTTTTT.